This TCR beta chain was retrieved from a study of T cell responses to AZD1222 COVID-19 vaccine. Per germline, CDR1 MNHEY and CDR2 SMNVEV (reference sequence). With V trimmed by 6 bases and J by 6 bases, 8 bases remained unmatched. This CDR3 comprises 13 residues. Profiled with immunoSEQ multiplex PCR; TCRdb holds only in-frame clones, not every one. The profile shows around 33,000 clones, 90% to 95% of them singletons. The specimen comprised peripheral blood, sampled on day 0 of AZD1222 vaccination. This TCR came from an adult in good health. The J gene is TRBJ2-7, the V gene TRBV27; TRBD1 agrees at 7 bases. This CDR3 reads CASSLTNRGEQYF. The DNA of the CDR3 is TGTGCCAGCAGCCTGACGAACAGGGGCGAGCAGTACTTC.